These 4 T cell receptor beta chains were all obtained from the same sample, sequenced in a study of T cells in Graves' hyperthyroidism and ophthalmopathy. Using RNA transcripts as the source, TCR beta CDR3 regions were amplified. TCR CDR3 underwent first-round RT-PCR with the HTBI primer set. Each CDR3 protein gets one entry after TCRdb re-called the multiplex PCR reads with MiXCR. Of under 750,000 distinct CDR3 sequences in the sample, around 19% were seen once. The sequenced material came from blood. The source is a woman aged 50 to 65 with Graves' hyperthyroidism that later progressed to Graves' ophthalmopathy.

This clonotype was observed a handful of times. The CDR3 here is CASSISSGSDYEQYF. DNA for the CDR3: TGTGCCAGCAGCATTTCCTCCGGGAGCGACTACGAGCAGTACTTC. The chain uses TRBV7-8 and TRBJ2-7; TRBD2 is a possible D gene (6 bases). Germline CDR1 SGHVS, CDR2 FQNEAQ. The CDR3 spans 15 residues. V dropped 5 bases and J dropped 3 bases, with 17 bases sitting between them.

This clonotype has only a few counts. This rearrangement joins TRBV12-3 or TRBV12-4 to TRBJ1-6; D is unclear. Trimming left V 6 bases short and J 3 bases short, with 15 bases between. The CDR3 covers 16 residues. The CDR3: CASRANGRGYNSPLHF. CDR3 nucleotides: TGTGCCAGCAGGGCAAATGGACGTGGCTATAATTCACCCCTCCACTTT.

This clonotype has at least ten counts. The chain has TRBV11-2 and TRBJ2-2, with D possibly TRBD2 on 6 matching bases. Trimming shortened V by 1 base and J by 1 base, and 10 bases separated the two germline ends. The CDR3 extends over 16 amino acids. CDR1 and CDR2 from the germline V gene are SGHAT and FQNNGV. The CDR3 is CASSLAGTLNTGELFF. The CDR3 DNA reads TGTGCCAGCAGCTTAGCCGGGACTCTGAACACCGGGGAGCTGTTTTTT.

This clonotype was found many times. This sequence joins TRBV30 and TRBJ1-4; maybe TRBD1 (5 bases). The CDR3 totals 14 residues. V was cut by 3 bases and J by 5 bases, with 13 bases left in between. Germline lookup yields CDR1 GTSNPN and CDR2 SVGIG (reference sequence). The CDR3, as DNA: TGTGCCTGGAGGAGGCAGGGAGAAAATGAAAAACTGTTTTTT. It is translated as CAWRRQGENEKLFF.